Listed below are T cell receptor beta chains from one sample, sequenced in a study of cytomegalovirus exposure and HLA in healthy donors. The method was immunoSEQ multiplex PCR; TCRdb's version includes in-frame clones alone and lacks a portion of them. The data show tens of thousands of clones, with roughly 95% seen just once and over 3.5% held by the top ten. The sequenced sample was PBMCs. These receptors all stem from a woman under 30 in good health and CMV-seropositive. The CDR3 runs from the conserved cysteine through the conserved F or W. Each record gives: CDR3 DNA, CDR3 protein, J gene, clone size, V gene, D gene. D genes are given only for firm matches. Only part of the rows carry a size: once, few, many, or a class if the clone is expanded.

cdr3_nt: TGTGCCAGTAGTATAATGGCAGGGGTTGAATACGAGCAGTACTTC
cdr3_aa: CASSIMAGVEYEQYF
j_call: TRBJ2-7
clone_size: -
v_call: TRBV19
d_call: -

cdr3_nt: TGCGCCAGCAGCTTGGGTCCGGACAGGGACTACGAGCAGTACTTC
cdr3_aa: CASSLGPDRDYEQYF
j_call: TRBJ2-7
clone_size: -
v_call: TRBV5-1
d_call: TRBD1

cdr3_nt: TGTGCCAGCAGCATAAACGCAGGGGCGGCCAAAAACATTCAGTACTTC
cdr3_aa: CASSINAGAAKNIQYF
j_call: TRBJ2-4
clone_size: -
v_call: TRBV13
d_call: -

cdr3_nt: TGTGCCAGCAGAGGACAGGGTATCTACAATGAGCAGTTCTTC
cdr3_aa: CASRGQGIYNEQFF
j_call: TRBJ2-1
clone_size: -
v_call: TRBV6-5
d_call: TRBD1

cdr3_nt: TGCGCCAGCAGCGTGGGACAGGGGGCAACAGATACGCAGTATTTT
cdr3_aa: CASSVGQGATDTQYF
j_call: TRBJ2-3
clone_size: -
v_call: TRBV5-1
d_call: TRBD1

cdr3_nt: TGTGCCAGCAGTCCCCCGGGACAGGGGGTAGTCGGCTACACCTTC
cdr3_aa: CASSPPGQGVVGYTF
j_call: TRBJ1-2
clone_size: -
v_call: TRBV28
d_call: TRBD1

cdr3_nt: TGTGCCAGCAGCTTCGACCCCGGGACTAGCGGGAGTCAGTACTTC
cdr3_aa: CASSFDPGTSGSQYF
j_call: TRBJ2-7
clone_size: -
v_call: TRBV6-5
d_call: TRBD2

cdr3_nt: TGTGCCAGCAGCCCGGAAGGGGCCCTAGTTGCCTACGAGCAGTACTTC
cdr3_aa: CASSPEGALVAYEQYF
j_call: TRBJ2-7
clone_size: few
v_call: TRBV5-6
d_call: -

cdr3_nt: TGTGCCAGCAGACTGGGCGGGATGGGCGGTCCTCTTGAGTTCTTC
cdr3_aa: CASRLGGMGGPLEFF
j_call: TRBJ2-1
clone_size: -
v_call: TRBV28
d_call: -

cdr3_nt: TGCAGCGTGATGGGCGGGAGTCCCCTCGATGAGCAGTTCTTC
cdr3_aa: CSVMGGSPLDEQFF
j_call: TRBJ2-1
clone_size: -
v_call: TRBV29-1
d_call: TRBD2

cdr3_nt: TGTGCCAGCAGTAAGACAGGGCCTCGGGGGTACAATGAGCAGTTCTTC
cdr3_aa: CASSKTGPRGYNEQFF
j_call: TRBJ2-1
clone_size: -
v_call: TRBV28
d_call: -

cdr3_nt: TGTGCCAGCAGCGGCCGGGACAGTCCTTTCCACGAGCAGTACTTC
cdr3_aa: CASSGRDSPFHEQYF
j_call: TRBJ2-7
clone_size: -
v_call: TRBV5-4
d_call: TRBD1

cdr3_nt: TGTGCCAGTAGTTCGGGGAAAATGACAGGATTTGTGACTCAGCCCCAGCATTTT
cdr3_aa: CASSSGKMTGFVTQPQHF
j_call: TRBJ1-5
clone_size: once
v_call: TRBV19
d_call: -

cdr3_nt: TGTGCCAGCAGCCGGCCTTCTAGCGGCACCGGGGAGCTGTTTTTT
cdr3_aa: CASSRPSSGTGELFF
j_call: TRBJ2-2
clone_size: -
v_call: TRBV9
d_call: TRBD2

cdr3_nt: TGTGCCAGCAGCCCGTTCCGCGCGACCGGGGTTGGAGGTGAGCAGTTCTTC
cdr3_aa: CASSPFRATGVGGEQFF
j_call: TRBJ2-1
clone_size: -
v_call: TRBV14
d_call: -

cdr3_nt: TGTGCCAGCAACAGGGACAGGGTAAACACCGGGGAGCTGTTTTTT
cdr3_aa: CASNRDRVNTGELFF
j_call: TRBJ2-2
clone_size: -
v_call: TRBV2
d_call: TRBD1

cdr3_nt: TGTGCCAGCAGCGGAATAGCGGGAGGTACCACAGATACGCAGTATTTT
cdr3_aa: CASSGIAGGTTDTQYF
j_call: TRBJ2-3
clone_size: -
v_call: TRBV9
d_call: TRBD2

cdr3_nt: TGCGCCAGCAGCCAAGGCCTAGCGGGAGCGGGGGAGACCCAGTACTTC
cdr3_aa: CASSQGLAGAGETQYF
j_call: TRBJ2-5
clone_size: -
v_call: TRBV4-1
d_call: TRBD2

cdr3_nt: TGTGCCAGCAGTTACTCCTCCAGGGGATGGGGGGAGCAGTACTTC
cdr3_aa: CASSYSSRGWGEQYF
j_call: TRBJ2-7
clone_size: -
v_call: TRBV6-5
d_call: -

cdr3_nt: TGCGCCAGCAGTGAGTTTCGGGGCTCCTACGAGCAGTACTTC
cdr3_aa: CASSEFRGSYEQYF
j_call: TRBJ2-7
clone_size: -
v_call: TRBV10-2
d_call: -

cdr3_nt: TGCGCCAGCAGCTTGGCCGGGTCTAGCGGGAACACAGATACGCAGTATTTT
cdr3_aa: CASSLAGSSGNTDTQYF
j_call: TRBJ2-3
clone_size: -
v_call: TRBV5-1
d_call: TRBD2

cdr3_nt: TGCGCCAGCAGCGGGACTCACACCGGGGAGCTGTTTTTT
cdr3_aa: CASSGTHTGELFF
j_call: TRBJ2-2
clone_size: -
v_call: TRBV5-1
d_call: -

cdr3_nt: TGTGCCAGCAGCTTAGAGGGGACAGGGAGTCAGCCCCAGCATTTT
cdr3_aa: CASSLEGTGSQPQHF
j_call: TRBJ1-5
clone_size: -
v_call: TRBV7-2
d_call: TRBD1

cdr3_nt: TGTGCCAGCAGCGGTGGGCTGACCGCTAACTATGGCTACACCTTC
cdr3_aa: CASSGGLTANYGYTF
j_call: TRBJ1-2
clone_size: -
v_call: TRBV9
d_call: -

cdr3_nt: TGCAGCGTTGCCTGGGCCCAAGAGACCCAGTACTTC
cdr3_aa: CSVAWAQETQYF
j_call: TRBJ2-5
clone_size: few
v_call: TRBV29-1
d_call: -

cdr3_nt: TGCGCCAGCAGCCGGGGGCTAGACCAAGAGACCCAGTACTTC
cdr3_aa: CASSRGLDQETQYF
j_call: TRBJ2-5
clone_size: few
v_call: TRBV4-1
d_call: -

cdr3_nt: TGTGCCACCAGCAGAGATCGGGGTTCGCAGGAGCCCCAGCATTTT
cdr3_aa: CATSRDRGSQEPQHF
j_call: TRBJ1-5
clone_size: -
v_call: TRBV15
d_call: -

cdr3_nt: TGTGCCAGCGCACTAGGTATTTTATCCGAGCAGTACTTC
cdr3_aa: CASALGILSEQYF
j_call: TRBJ2-7
clone_size: -
v_call: TRBV11-2
d_call: -

cdr3_nt: TGCGCCAGCGGCAGGGGGTTTGGAACTGAAGCTTTCTTT
cdr3_aa: CASGRGFGTEAFF
j_call: TRBJ1-1
clone_size: -
v_call: TRBV5-1
d_call: TRBD1

cdr3_nt: TGTGCCAGTTCGCGACTAGCGGGAGGGAGGGGTCGCACAGATACGCAGTATTTT
cdr3_aa: CASSRLAGGRGRTDTQYF
j_call: TRBJ2-3
clone_size: -
v_call: TRBV19
d_call: TRBD2

cdr3_nt: TGTGCCAGCAGTGATTCGGGAGGGGTGAAAGATACGCAGTATTTT
cdr3_aa: CASSDSGGVKDTQYF
j_call: TRBJ2-3
clone_size: -
v_call: TRBV2
d_call: TRBD2

cdr3_nt: TGTGCCAGCTCACCTATGAGCGCGGATACGCAGTATTTT
cdr3_aa: CASSPMSADTQYF
j_call: TRBJ2-3
clone_size: -
v_call: TRBV18
d_call: -

cdr3_nt: TGCGCCAGCAGCTTGGAAGGGGCTGAGACCCAGTACTTC
cdr3_aa: CASSLEGAETQYF
j_call: TRBJ2-5
clone_size: -
v_call: TRBV5-1
d_call: -

cdr3_nt: TGTGCCTGGAGTGTCGACACCCTGAACACTGAAGCTTTCTTT
cdr3_aa: CAWSVDTLNTEAFF
j_call: TRBJ1-1
clone_size: -
v_call: TRBV30
d_call: -

cdr3_nt: TGTGCCAGCAGTGCCATTAAGACTAGCTTGGCCGGGGAGCTGTTTTTT
cdr3_aa: CASSAIKTSLAGELFF
j_call: TRBJ2-2
clone_size: -
v_call: TRBV25-1
d_call: TRBD2

cdr3_nt: TGTGCCAGCAGTTGGGACAGGGGGGAGACCCAGTACTTC
cdr3_aa: CASSWDRGETQYF
j_call: TRBJ2-5
clone_size: -
v_call: TRBV6-6
d_call: TRBD1

cdr3_nt: TGTGCCACCAGCAGAGTTGCGGGAGCCAGCGAGCAGTACTTC
cdr3_aa: CATSRVAGASEQYF
j_call: TRBJ2-7
clone_size: -
v_call: TRBV15
d_call: TRBD2

cdr3_nt: TGTGCCAGCAGTTCAAGGGGACTAGCGGTCCAAGAGACCCAGTACTTC
cdr3_aa: CASSSRGLAVQETQYF
j_call: TRBJ2-5
clone_size: once
v_call: TRBV11-2
d_call: TRBD2

cdr3_nt: TGTGCCAGCAGCTCCGGGCCGCAGGGAGTAGCGGGAGCCTTAAACATTCAGTACTTC
cdr3_aa: CASSSGPQGVAGALNIQYF
j_call: TRBJ2-4
clone_size: -
v_call: TRBV5-8
d_call: TRBD2

cdr3_nt: TGTGCCAGCAGCCCGGAGTGGGAGAGCGGGAGGTCTTGGGAGCAGTACTTC
cdr3_aa: CASSPEWESGRSWEQYF
j_call: TRBJ2-7
clone_size: few
v_call: TRBV7-6
d_call: TRBD2

cdr3_nt: TGTGCCTGGACTAGCGGAAGACGGGATACGCAGTATTTT
cdr3_aa: CAWTSGRRDTQYF
j_call: TRBJ2-3
clone_size: -
v_call: TRBV30
d_call: TRBD2

cdr3_nt: TGTGCCAGCAGCCTGACAGGGAGCTCCTACGAGCAGTACTTC
cdr3_aa: CASSLTGSSYEQYF
j_call: TRBJ2-7
clone_size: -
v_call: TRBV6-6
d_call: TRBD1

cdr3_nt: TGTGCCAGCAGTGGGATTAGCGGGGACTCCTACGAGCAGTACTTC
cdr3_aa: CASSGISGDSYEQYF
j_call: TRBJ2-7
clone_size: once
v_call: TRBV6-1
d_call: TRBD2

cdr3_nt: TGTGCCAGCAGTGGGCTCGGCGGGAGGGGGGACGCCTACGAGCAGTACTTC
cdr3_aa: CASSGLGGRGDAYEQYF
j_call: TRBJ2-7
clone_size: -
v_call: TRBV2
d_call: TRBD2

cdr3_nt: TGCGCCAGCAGCCAAGAGGGGGACAGGAACACTGAAGCTTTCTTT
cdr3_aa: CASSQEGDRNTEAFF
j_call: TRBJ1-1
clone_size: -
v_call: TRBV4-1
d_call: TRBD1

cdr3_nt: TGTGCCTGGAATACGGGGACAGGGGGTTCTGGGGCCAACGTCCTGACTTTC
cdr3_aa: CAWNTGTGGSGANVLTF
j_call: TRBJ2-6
clone_size: -
v_call: TRBV30
d_call: TRBD1

cdr3_nt: TGTGCCAGCACCCACGCCGGGACTAGCGGGTACGAGCAGTACTTC
cdr3_aa: CASTHAGTSGYEQYF
j_call: TRBJ2-7
clone_size: -
v_call: TRBV6-1
d_call: TRBD2

cdr3_nt: TGTGCCAGCAGTCGGGGACCGGGACTAGCGGGATACGAGCAGTACTTC
cdr3_aa: CASSRGPGLAGYEQYF
j_call: TRBJ2-7
clone_size: -
v_call: TRBV5-5
d_call: TRBD2

cdr3_nt: TGTGCCAGCAGCTTCCTAGGGGGGGGACCCGGGGAGCTGTTTTTT
cdr3_aa: CASSFLGGGPGELFF
j_call: TRBJ2-2
clone_size: -
v_call: TRBV7-9
d_call: -

cdr3_nt: TGTGCCAGCAGCGGGACTAGCGGAGTCGGGGAGCTGTTTTTT
cdr3_aa: CASSGTSGVGELFF
j_call: TRBJ2-2
clone_size: -
v_call: TRBV7-6
d_call: TRBD2

cdr3_nt: TGTGCCAGCAGCGGGACAGACCAAGAGACCCAGTACTTC
cdr3_aa: CASSGTDQETQYF
j_call: TRBJ2-5
clone_size: -
v_call: TRBV5-4
d_call: TRBD1

cdr3_nt: TGTGCCAGCAGTCGTTGGGGCGGTGACTATGGCTACACCTTC
cdr3_aa: CASSRWGGDYGYTF
j_call: TRBJ1-2
clone_size: -
v_call: TRBV2
d_call: -

cdr3_nt: TGTGCCAGCAGTAGTCAGGGGGCGGCCAAAAACATTCAGTACTTC
cdr3_aa: CASSSQGAAKNIQYF
j_call: TRBJ2-4
clone_size: -
v_call: TRBV11-2
d_call: TRBD1

cdr3_nt: TGTGCCAGCAGCTTCGGGACAGGGACCGAGCAGTACTTC
cdr3_aa: CASSFGTGTEQYF
j_call: TRBJ2-7
clone_size: -
v_call: TRBV5-5
d_call: TRBD1

cdr3_nt: TGTGCCAGCAGCCCCGCGGGTTCCTATGGCTACACCTTC
cdr3_aa: CASSPAGSYGYTF
j_call: TRBJ1-2
clone_size: -
v_call: TRBV5-4
d_call: -